One and the same sample provided the 22 T cell receptor beta chains below, sequenced in a study of T cell responses to AZD1222 COVID-19 vaccine. Produced via immunoSEQ multiplex PCR; TCRdb's table is partial and in-frame only. The table has 100,000 or so clones, over 75% seen once. The sample was peripheral blood, taken 28 days after the second AZD1222 dose. The receptors derive from an adult who received the AZD1222 COVID-19 vaccine.

The rearrangement uses TRBV5-1 and TRBJ1-1; 7 bases line up with TRBD1. The trim removed 0 bases at V and 5 bases at J, leaving 1 base unmatched. CDR3 length: 13 residues. CDR1 and CDR2 from the germline V gene are SGHRS and YFSETQ. The CDR3 spells CASSLVQGTEAFF. The CDR3 DNA follows: TGCGCCAGCAGCTTGGTACAGGGGACTGAAGCTTTCTTT.

The sample holds a few counts of this clone. This rearrangement joins TRBV28 to TRBJ2-7, with 9 bases identical to TRBD1. This CDR3 is 15 amino acids long. Germline assignment: CDR1 MDHEN and CDR2 SYDVKM. The trim removed 3 bases at V and 1 base at J, leaving 4 bases unmatched. The CDR3 spells CASSFGGTGSYEQYF. The CDR3 coding sequence is TGTGCCAGCAGTTTTGGAGGGACAGGGTCCTACGAGCAGTACTTC.

The J gene is TRBJ1-5, the V gene TRBV28, with TRBD1 identical over 8 bases. In germline, CDR1 is MDHEN, CDR2 SYDVKM. With V trimmed by 3 bases and J by 6 bases, 7 bases remained unmatched. The CDR3 loop spans 15 amino acids. CDR3 coding DNA: TGTGCCAGCAGTTTGCGCGGGACAGGAGTTCAGCCCCAGCATTTT. Protein sequence: CASSLRGTGVQPQHF.

The CDR3 region has the DNA TGTGCCAGCAGAAAAACAGCGGTCATGGAAAAACTGTTTTTT. Protein: CASRKTAVMEKLFF. The chain couples TRBV2 to TRBJ1-4; no reliable D call. This CDR3 has 14 residues. Germline V gene sequence: CDR1 SNHLY, CDR2 FYNNEI. Trimming removed 6 bases from V and 8 bases from J, with 16 bases in between. Full variable domain (rest looked up from reference TRBV2 and TRBJ1-4): EPEVTQTPSHQVTQMGQEVILRCVPISNHLYFYWYRQILGQKVEFLVSFYNNEISEKSEIFDDQFSVERPDGSNFTLKIRSTKLEDSAMYFCASRKTAVMEKLFFGSGTQLSVL.

The gene calls are TRBV4-2 and TRBJ2-3, with a tentative D call TRBD1 (5 bases). This CDR3 is built from 15 residues. Germline V gene lookup returns CDR1 LGHNA and CDR2 YNFKEQ. V dropped 4 bases and J dropped 0 bases, with 11 bases sitting between them. DNA for the CDR3: TGTGCCAGCAGCCTGGCTGGGGCTAGCACAGATACGCAGTATTTT. It yields the protein CASSLAGASTDTQYF.

The chain uses TRBV7-2 and TRBJ1-6; the D gene is possibly TRBD1 (5 bases). The CDR3 consists of 12 residues. With 11 bases removed from V and 6 bases from J, the gap between germline ends came to 11 bases. The germline V gene has CDR1 SGHTA and CDR2 FQGNSA. The CDR3 is CAGGVSNSPLHF. In nucleotides, the CDR3 is TGTGCCGGGGGGGTATCTAATTCACCCCTCCACTTT.

The J gene is TRBJ2-1, the V gene TRBV11-1, with TRBD2 as a possible D gene (5 bases). The germline gives CDR1 SGHAT, CDR2 FQDESV (reference sequence). There are 13 residues in the CDR3. The V and J ends lost 4 bases and 8 bases respectively, with 12 bases between them. CDR3 DNA sequence: TGTGCCAGCAGCTCCTTTCAGGACTATGAGCAGTTCTTC. Its translation is CASSSFQDYEQFF.

The rearrangement links TRBV28 to TRBJ2-7; no definite D call. The CDR3 is 12 residues long. Germline V gene lookup returns CDR1 MDHEN and CDR2 SYDVKM. Trimming shortened V by 4 bases and J by 2 bases, and 6 bases separated the two germline ends. CDR3 sequence reads: CASSYIAYEQYF. CDR3 DNA sequence: TGTGCCAGCAGTTACATCGCCTACGAGCAGTACTTC.

The chain recombines TRBV7-8 with TRBJ2-3, with no clear D. V was pared by 5 bases and J by 4 bases, with 16 bases between. The CDR3 runs 15 residues. Germline V lookup: CDR1 SGHVS, CDR2 FQNEAQ. The DNA of the CDR3 is TGTGCCAGCAGCCAAGGACCCCAGCCGTCAGATACGCAGTATTTT. As protein: CASSQGPQPSDTQYF.

The V and J genes are TRBV7-9 and TRBJ2-7; tentatively, D is TRBD1 (6 bases). This CDR3 is 13 amino acids long. Germline lookup yields CDR1 SEHNR and CDR2 FQNEAQ (reference sequence). V lost 3 bases and J 6 bases, leaving 12 bases between the germline ends. CDR3 sequence: CASSFKIQGEQYF. CDR3 coding DNA: TGTGCCAGCAGCTTCAAGATACAGGGCGAGCAGTACTTC.

The V and J genes are TRBV18 and TRBJ1-6; D is ambiguous. There are 16 residues in the CDR3. Germline V lookup: CDR1 KGHSH, CDR2 LQKENI. The V end lost 3 bases, the J end lost 9 bases, and 18 bases lay between the germline ends. The chain's CDR3 is CASSPLEVGIGSPLHF. The CDR3 DNA sequence: TGTGCCAGCTCACCCCTAGAAGTGGGAATCGGTTCACCCCTCCACTTT.

V usage is TRBV30 and J usage is TRBJ2-7; the match to TRBD1 covers 9 bases. Germline CDR1 is GTSNPN and CDR2 is SVGIG (reference sequence). Trimming removed 3 bases from V and 11 bases from J; junction bases left unmatched: 8. This CDR3 has 12 amino acids. CDR3 bases: TGTGCCTGGAGCCTTTACGACAGGGGGAAGTACTTC. Protein: CAWSLYDRGKYF. The variable domain in full, completed from reference TRBV30 and TRBJ2-7, reads SQTIHQWPATLVQPVGSPLSLECTVEGTSNPNLYWYRQAAGRGLQLLFYSVGIGQISSEVPQNLSASRPQDRQFILSSKKLLLSDSGFYLCAWSLYDRGKYFGPGTRLTVT.

The V call is TRBV28, the J call TRBJ1-4; 8 bases match TRBD1. J was trimmed by 7 bases and V by 5 bases; bases with no gene match: 9. The CDR3 has 15 residues. The germline gives CDR1 MDHEN, CDR2 SYDVKM. CDR3 residues: CASSAAGGAGEKLFF. The CDR3 region has the DNA TGTGCCAGCAGTGCCGCAGGGGGCGCAGGTGAAAAACTGTTTTTT.

This sequence joins TRBV2 and TRBJ1-5; D ambiguous. CDR1 and CDR2 from the germline V gene are SNHLY and FYNNEI. V shed 6 bases and J shed 7 bases, with 7 bases lying between them. The CDR3 sequence is 11 residues long. This CDR3 reads CASRVDQPQHF. The CDR3 coding sequence is TGTGCCAGCAGGGTAGACCAGCCCCAGCATTTT.

This clone showed up just once. This sequence joins TRBV18 and TRBJ1-1; D is uncertain. The CDR3 contains 18 residues. Germline V gene data show CDR1 as KGHSH and CDR2 as LQKENI. V dropped 6 bases and J dropped 1 base, with 24 bases sitting between them. The CDR3 nucleotides read TGTGCCAGCTCCCTCGTCAGCGGAGGGCGGCGTCAGAACACTGAAGCTTTCTTT. Translating it yields CASSLVSGGRRQNTEAFF.

The rearrangement joins TRBV29-1 to TRBJ1-1; D is unresolved. Trimming took off 6 bases at V and 6 bases at J, with 14 bases between the two ends. The CDR3 contains 12 residues. Germline loops: CDR1 SQVTM, CDR2 ANQGSEA. The CDR3 is CSVHGSYAEAFF. The CDR3 DNA sequence: TGCAGCGTACACGGCAGTTACGCTGAAGCTTTCTTT.

The CDR3 reads CASSRERGGLGEQFF. Here the CDR3 DNA reads TGTGCCAGCAGCCGGGAGCGGGGGGGCCTGGGTGAGCAGTTCTTC. The chain couples TRBV3-1 (or the pseudogene TRBV3-2) to TRBJ2-1; 10 bases fit TRBD2. After removal of 4 bases from V and 9 bases from J, the junction contained 9 bases not matched to a gene. The CDR3 loop spans 15 amino acids. Germline CDR1 is LGHDT and CDR2 is YNNKEL (reference sequence).

The chain is built from TRBV29-1 and TRBJ1-1; D gene unclear. The V and J ends lost 7 bases and 1 base respectively, with 13 bases between them. The CDR3 totals 13 residues. The germline CDR1 and CDR2 sequences are SQVTM and ANQGSEA. The CDR3 loop reads CSAAPIRNTEAFF. The CDR3 coding sequence is TGCAGCGCCGCCCCCATCCGGAACACTGAAGCTTTCTTT.

V usage is TRBV6-4 and J usage is TRBJ2-3, with TRBD1 identical over 9 bases. Germline V lookup: CDR1 MRHNA, CDR2 SNTAGT. The CDR3 extends over 16 amino acids. V was pared by 0 bases and J by 6 bases, with 7 bases of the junction left unmatched. CDR3 in DNA: TGTGCCAGCAGTGACTCCGGGACAGGGTTACTGGATACGCAGTATTTT. Translating it yields CASSDSGTGLLDTQYF.

The chain employs TRBV9 and TRBJ1-3; TRBD1 matches at 9 bases. This CDR3 has 13 residues. Germline assignment: CDR1 SGDLS and CDR2 YYNGEE. V was pared by 3 bases and J by 9 bases, with 4 bases of the junction left unmatched. The CDR3 DNA reads TGTGCCAGCAGCGCCGGGACAGGGAGCACCATATATTTT. Protein: CASSAGTGSTIYF.

The chain couples TRBV5-6 to TRBJ1-1, with 7 nucleotides matching TRBD1. Germline V gene lookup returns CDR1 SGHDT and CDR2 YYEEEE. CDR3 length equals 16 residues. V lost 3 bases and J lost 5; bases outside the gene matches: 13. CDR3 sequence (DNA): TGTGCCAGCAGCTCACGGCAGGGGGGAGGAACGACTGAAGCTTTCTTT. This codes for CASSSRQGGGTTEAFF.

J is TRBJ2-3 and V is TRBV9, with 10 bases fitting TRBD2. Trimming at V came to 4 bases and at J to 1 base, leaving 3 bases not matched to a gene. This CDR3 region has 15 residues. Per germline, CDR1 SGDLS and CDR2 YYNGEE. The CDR3 protein is CASSPGTSGTDTQYF. For the CDR3, the DNA is TGTGCCAGCAGCCCAGGGACTAGCGGCACAGATACGCAGTATTTT.